Below are 12 T cell receptor beta chains sequenced from a single sample in a study of OX40 agonist ivuxolimab in advanced cancers. Repertoires were generated with immunoSEQ multiplex PCR, while TCRdb's copy carries only in-frame clones and drops some. The data contain more than 50,000 clones, just under 90% of them seen just once; the ten biggest clones take up 1.9%. The sample consisted of CD4+ or CD8+ T cells sorted from blood, taken in a trial of the OX40 agonist ivuxolimab. These receptors all stem from an adult with an advanced solid tumor such as melanoma, head and neck, liver or kidney cancer.

In its sample, this clone was seen once. The rearrangement links TRBV6-5 to TRBJ2-7, with 7 nucleotides matching TRBD1. The CDR3 is 14 amino acids. Germline CDR1 and CDR2: MNHEY and SVGAGI. Unmatched junction bases numbered 7, after V lost 6 bases and J lost 2 bases. Written as DNA, the CDR3 is TGTGCCAGCAGGAAATGGGACAGTGCCTACGAGCAGTACTTC. It translates to CASRKWDSAYEQYF.

This clone was seen a handful of times. The chain combines TRBV25-1 with TRBJ2-2, with D perhaps given as TRBD1 or TRBD2 (5 bases each). Looked up from germline, CDR1 is MGHDK and CDR2 is SYGVNS. CDR3 length equals 16 residues. Between the trimmed V and J ends, which lost 4 bases and 4 bases, there was a span of 16 bases. The CDR3: CASSGEWGTGTGELFF. CDR3 in DNA: TGTGCCAGCAGTGGCGAGTGGGGGACGGGCACCGGGGAGCTGTTTTTT.

In DNA form, the CDR3 reads TGCGCCAGCAGCCCTAGCGGGGTGGGAAATGAGCAGTTCTTC. It is translated as CASSPSGVGNEQFF. The chain employs TRBV5-1 and TRBJ2-1; 9 bases map to TRBD2. Unmatched junction bases numbered 6, after V lost 4 bases and J lost 7 bases. The CDR3 extends over 14 amino acids. The germline CDR1 and CDR2 sequences are SGHRS and YFSETQ.

This clone was detected once. V is TRBV12-5 and J is TRBJ1-1; D perhaps matches TRBD1 (5 bases). V dropped 2 bases and J dropped 5 bases, with 9 bases sitting between them. The CDR3 is 13 amino acids. Germline values: CDR1 LGHNT, CDR2 FRNRAP. The CDR3 sequence is CASGLPGGTEAFF. The CDR3 DNA follows: TGTGCTAGTGGTTTGCCTGGGGGGACTGAAGCTTTCTTT.

The chain employs TRBV7-2 and TRBJ2-7, with a weak D call TRBD2 (6 bases). V lost 1 base, J lost 2 bases, and 12 bases lay in between. This CDR3 spans 15 amino acids. Germline CDR1 is SGHTA and CDR2 is FQGNSA. The CDR3 reads CASSLDRELTYEQYF. In DNA form, the CDR3 reads TGTGCCAGCAGCTTAGATCGGGAGTTAACCTACGAGCAGTACTTC.

This clone was seen only once. The chain links TRBV14 to TRBJ2-1, with D uncertain. Germline V gene sequence: CDR1 SGHDN, CDR2 FVKESK. There are 13 residues in the CDR3. Trimming removed 5 bases at V and 11 bases at J, with 16 bases between. The CDR3 coding sequence is TGTGCCAGCAGCAACAGTTTCACAGCCCAGCAGTTCTTC. This translates into CASSNSFTAQQFF.

This chain joins TRBV19 and TRBJ1-6; 8 bases align to TRBD1. Germline CDR1 LNHDA, CDR2 SQIVND (reference sequence). V shed 5 bases, J shed 1 base, and the junction held 4 bases outside the gene matches. The CDR3 extends over 16 amino acids. In nucleotides, the CDR3 is TGTGCCAGTAGTGCCGGACAGGGATCCTATAATTCACCCCTCCACTTT. It specifies CASSAGQGSYNSPLHF.

This clone appeared once. This sequence joins TRBV6-1 and TRBJ2-3, with TRBD2 matching over 12 bases. V dropped 4 bases and J dropped 1; count of bases not matched to a gene: 0. The germline CDR1 and CDR2 sequences are MNHNS and SASEGT. There are 15 residues in the CDR3. CDR3 in DNA: TGTGCCAGCAGTGGGACTAGCGGGGGCACAGATACGCAGTATTTT. The encoded protein is CASSGTSGGTDTQYF.

V gene TRBV5-5 combines with J gene TRBJ1-4; 7 bases align to TRBD1. After removal of 4 bases from V and 7 bases from J, the junction contained 7 bases not matched to a gene. Germline values: CDR1 SGHKS, CDR2 YYEKEE (reference sequence). The CDR3 loop spans 14 amino acids. The chain's CDR3 is CASSEGAFGEKLFF. In DNA form, the CDR3 reads TGTGCCAGCAGCGAGGGGGCTTTTGGTGAAAAACTGTTTTTT. The full variable domain, rest sourced from reference TRBV5-5 and TRBJ1-4, is DAGVTQSPTHLIKTRGQQVTLRCSPISGHKSVSWYQQVLGQGPQFIFQYYEKEERGRGNFPDRFSARQFPNYSSELNVNALLLGDSALYLCASSEGAFGEKLFFGSGTQLSVL.

The chain recombines TRBV28 with TRBJ2-1, with 7 bases aligning to TRBD1. Germline V gene data show CDR1 as MDHEN and CDR2 as SYDVKM. Unmatched junction bases numbered 7, after V lost 5 bases and J lost 0 bases. CDR3 length: 16 amino acids. CDR3 in DNA: TGTGCCAGCAGTATTACAGGGGCCAACTCCTACAATGAGCAGTTCTTC. Its translation is CASSITGANSYNEQFF.

V is TRBV28 and J is TRBJ2-1, with a weak D call TRBD1 (7 bases). This CDR3 has 16 amino acids. Trimming shortened V by 4 bases and J by 6 bases, and 19 bases separated the two germline ends. CDR1 and CDR2 (germline): MDHEN, SYDVKM. CDR3 sequence reads: CASSYQGGGGLNEQFF. CDR3 nucleotides: TGTGCCAGCAGTTACCAGGGGGGCGGAGGGCTCAATGAGCAGTTCTTC.

The CDR3 nucleotides read TGCAGCGTTGAATTAGGGAGTGGCTACACCTTC. Encoded protein: CSVELGSGYTF. The gene calls are TRBV29-1 and TRBJ1-2; D is unclear. The CDR3 is 11 residues long. V dropped 2 bases and J dropped 7 bases, with 8 bases sitting between them. CDR1 SQVTM and CDR2 ANQGSEA come from the germline V gene.